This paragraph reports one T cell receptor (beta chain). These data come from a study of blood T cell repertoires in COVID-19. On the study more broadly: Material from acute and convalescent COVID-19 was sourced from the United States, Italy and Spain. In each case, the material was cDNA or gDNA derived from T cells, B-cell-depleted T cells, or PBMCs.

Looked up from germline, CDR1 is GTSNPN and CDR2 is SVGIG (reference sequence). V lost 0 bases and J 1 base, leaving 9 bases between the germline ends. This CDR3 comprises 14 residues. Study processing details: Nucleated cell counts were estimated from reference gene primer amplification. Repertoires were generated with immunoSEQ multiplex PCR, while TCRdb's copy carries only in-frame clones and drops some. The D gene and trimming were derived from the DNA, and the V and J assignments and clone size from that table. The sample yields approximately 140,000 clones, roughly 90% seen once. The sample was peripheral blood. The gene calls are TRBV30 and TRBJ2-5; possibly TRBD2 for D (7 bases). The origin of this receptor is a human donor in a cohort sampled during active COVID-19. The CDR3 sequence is CAWSVGGAQETQYF. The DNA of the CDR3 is TGTGCCTGGAGTGTAGGGGGGGCCCAAGAGACCCAGTACTTC.